This T cell receptor beta chain was captured in a study of cytomegalovirus exposure and HLA in healthy donors. PCR amplification relied on 60 Vbeta primers (plus 13 Jbeta primers). The data were produced by immunoSEQ multiplex PCR, yet TCRdb's version contains in-frame clones alone and is incomplete. This sample has 100,000 to 150,000 clones, with under 20% found just once. The sample holds a few counts of this clone. The CDR3 is made up of 14 amino acids. Looked up from germline, CDR1 is MNHEY and CDR2 is SVGAGI. The V end was cut by 5 bases, the J end by 3 bases, with 10 bases between. The J gene is TRBJ2-2, the V gene TRBV6-5; a possible D gene is TRBD1 (5 bases). This TCR derives from a female donor in good health and CMV-seropositive. The sequenced sample was PBMCs. The CDR3 DNA reads as TGTGCCAGCAGTCAGGACACTTACACCGGGGAGCTGTTTTTT. This translates into CASSQDTYTGELFF.